A single sample gave rise to the 9 T cell receptor beta chains below, sequenced in a study of tumor-infiltrating lymphocytes in primary liver carcinoma. Extraction also yielded germline DNA, while blood RNA was obtained from unsorted whole blood. The investigators made TCR beta cDNA from about 510 ng total RNA, using a constant-region primer. Slightly modified ARM-PCR served as the procedure for the TCR beta libraries. These libraries came from three rounds of nested multiplex PCR. Both of the initial two PCR rounds ran for about 9 cycles and employed TRBV1-TRBV30 forward primers alongside a C-beta reverse primer. TCRdb re-derived calls from the multiplex PCR reads in MiXCR, one entry per CDR3 protein. The table records almost 200,000 distinct CDR3 sequences, almost 65% of them present only once. Sequencing was performed on peripheral blood. These receptors all stem from an older woman with primary liver carcinoma and hepatitis B virus infection.

This clonotype was seen at least ten times. The chain recombines TRBV10-2 with TRBJ2-2; D is unclear. V was cut by 6 bases and J by 4 bases, with 9 bases left in between. CDR3 size: 13 residues. Germline values: CDR1 WSHSY, CDR2 SAAADI. The DNA of the CDR3 is TGCGCCAGCAGGAAAGACCCCACCGGGGAGCTGTTTTTT. Protein sequence: CASRKDPTGELFF.

CDR3 bases: TGTGCCAGCAGTGTCAGCTACAATGAGCAGTTCTTC. As protein: CASSVSYNEQFF. The gene calls are TRBV25-1 and TRBJ2-1; D is ambiguous. The V gene's germline CDR1 is MGHDK and CDR2 SYGVNS. The CDR3 totals 12 residues. The germline V and J ends were trimmed by 4 bases and 3 bases, with 4 bases remaining between them.

The CDR3 loop reads CASSLLAGDLTGKLFF. CDR3 coding DNA: TGTGCCAGCAGCCTACTAGCGGGAGATTTAACCGGGAAGTTGTTTTTT. This chain links TRBV11-2 with TRBJ2-2; TRBD2 aligns across 11 bases. The CDR3 loop spans 16 amino acids. Germline loops: CDR1 SGHAT, CDR2 FQNNGV. V lost 5 bases to trimming and J lost 15 bases; unmatched junction nucleotides: 17.

In the case of this clonotype: This may be a read error: a much more frequent sequence differs by one nucleotide. V gene TRBV13 combines with J gene TRBJ2-1; 9 nucleotides match TRBD2. With V trimmed by 1 base and J by 7 bases, 11 bases remained unmatched. The CDR3 has 17 residues. CDR1 and CDR2 from the germline V gene are PRHDT and FYEKMQ (reference sequence). The CDR3 loop is CASSLVLRGAGGNEQFF. The DNA for the CDR3 is TGTGCCAGCAGCTTAGTGCTACGGGGTGCGGGAGGGAATGAGCAGTTCTTC.

The chain combines TRBV7-4 with TRBJ2-7, with a tentative D call TRBD2 (6 bases). V lost 2 bases to trimming and J lost 0 bases, with 20 bases between them. CDR1 is SGHVT and CDR2 is SQSDAQ in the germline V gene. The CDR3 has 18 residues. CDR3 in amino acids: CASSLKWGGDRDSYEQYF. CDR3 DNA sequence: TGTGCCAGCAGCTTAAAATGGGGCGGGGATAGGGACTCCTACGAGCAGTACTTC.

Concerning this clonotype itself: This clone may be a read error of a much larger clone one base away. The rearrangement uses TRBV4-1 and TRBJ2-1; a weak D match, TRBD1 (6 bases). Germline V gene data show CDR1 as MGHRA and CDR2 as YSYEKL. The CDR3 totals 17 residues. DNA for the CDR3: TGCGCCAGCAGCCAAGATTTGGGCAGGGGCTCCTACAATGCGCAGTTCTTC. Protein: CASSQDLGRGSYNAQFF.

Comments on this clonotype: A much larger clone is a single base away; this may be a read error. The chain has TRBV6-5 and TRBJ2-3; D remains ambiguous. The germline CDR1 and CDR2 sequences are MNHEY and SVGAGI. The CDR3 sequence is 15 residues long. CDR3 bases: TGTGACAGCAGTCTGGCCGGCGGAAGCACAGATACGCAGTATTTT. It yields the protein CDSSLAGGSTDTQYF.

This clonotype was seen repeatedly, ten times or more. V usage is TRBV10-3 and J usage is TRBJ1-1; weak D call: TRBD1 (6 bases). The CDR3 has 17 residues. Per the germline V gene, CDR1 is ENHRY and CDR2 is SYGVKD. Trimming took 3 bases from V and 7 from J, leaving 24 bases between them. The CDR3 sequence: CAISDPRGHRGEFEAFF. The CDR3 DNA follows: TGTGCCATCAGTGACCCCCGGGGACATCGGGGGGAGTTTGAAGCTTTCTTT.

With regard to this clonotype: At one boundary the junction diverges from the germline segment, which might be a read error. This chain connects TRBV14 to TRBJ1-4, with D perhaps TRBD1 (5 bases). Germline CDR1 is SGHDN and CDR2 is FVKESK. There are 15 residues in the CDR3. The DNA for the CDR3 is TGTGCCGGCAGCCTACAGTCAATGAGGGGTGAAAAACTGTTTTTT. Encoded protein: CAGSLQSMRGEKLFF.